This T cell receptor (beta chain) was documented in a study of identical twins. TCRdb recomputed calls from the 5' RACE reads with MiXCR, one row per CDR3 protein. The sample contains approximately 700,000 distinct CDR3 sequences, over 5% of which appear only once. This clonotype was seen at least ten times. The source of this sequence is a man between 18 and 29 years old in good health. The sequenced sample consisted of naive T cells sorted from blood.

CDR3 in amino acids: CSYRDNYEQYF. The CDR3 DNA follows: TGCAGCTACCGGGACAACTACGAGCAGTACTTC. The V gene is TRBV29-1, the J gene TRBJ2-7; weak D call: TRBD1 (6 bases). The CDR3 consists of 11 residues. Germline CDR1 and CDR2: SQVTM and ANQGSEA. Trimming pared 8 bases from V and 3 bases from J, leaving 11 bases between.